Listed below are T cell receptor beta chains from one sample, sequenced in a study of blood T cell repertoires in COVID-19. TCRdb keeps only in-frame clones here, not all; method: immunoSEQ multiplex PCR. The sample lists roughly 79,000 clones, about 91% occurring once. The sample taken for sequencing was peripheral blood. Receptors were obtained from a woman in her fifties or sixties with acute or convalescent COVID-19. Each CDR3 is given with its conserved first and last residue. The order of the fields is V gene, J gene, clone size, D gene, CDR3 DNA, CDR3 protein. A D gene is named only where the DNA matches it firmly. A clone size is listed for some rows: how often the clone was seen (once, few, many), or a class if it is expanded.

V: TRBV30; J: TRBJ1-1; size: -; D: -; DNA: TGTGCCTGGAGTCGAGAGGGGGATCGAACCATGAACACTGAAGCTTTCTTT; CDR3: CAWSREGDRTMNTEAFF
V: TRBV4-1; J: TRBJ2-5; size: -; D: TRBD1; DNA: TGCGCCAGCAGCCAGGCCGGGACAGGCCAAGAGACCCAGTACTTC; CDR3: CASSQAGTGQETQYF
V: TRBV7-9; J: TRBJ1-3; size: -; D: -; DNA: TGTGCCAGCAGCTTAGCAGGGGCTTCTGGAAACACCATATATTTT; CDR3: CASSLAGASGNTIYF
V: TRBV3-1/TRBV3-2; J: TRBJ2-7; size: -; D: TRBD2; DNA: TGTGCCAGCAGCCAACAAGCGGGGCAGTACGAGCAGTACTTC; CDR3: CASSQQAGQYEQYF
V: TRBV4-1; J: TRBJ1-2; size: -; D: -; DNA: TGCGCCAGCAGCGTCATGCCACAGGTTAACTATGGCTACACCTTC; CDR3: CASSVMPQVNYGYTF
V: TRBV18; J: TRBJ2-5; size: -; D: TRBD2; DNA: TGTGCCAGCTCACCAAGGACTAGCGGAGCTCAAGAGACCCAGTACTTC; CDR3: CASSPRTSGAQETQYF
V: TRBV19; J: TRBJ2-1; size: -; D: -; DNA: TGTGCCAGTAGTATAGATCTCCCTCGGACTGACAATGAGCAGTTCTTC; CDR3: CASSIDLPRTDNEQFF
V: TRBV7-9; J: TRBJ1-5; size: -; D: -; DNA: TGTGCCAGCAGCTTAAGAGGGAATCAGCCCCAGCATTTT; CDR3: CASSLRGNQPQHF
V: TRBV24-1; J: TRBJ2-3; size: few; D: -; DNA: TGTGCCACCAGTGAGTCAGGGTATTCCACAGATACGCAGTATTTT; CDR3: CATSESGYSTDTQYF
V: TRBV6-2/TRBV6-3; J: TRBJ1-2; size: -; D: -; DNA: TGTGCCAGCAATTACAACGTCGGACAGAAGAACTATGGCTACACCTTC; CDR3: CASNYNVGQKNYGYTF
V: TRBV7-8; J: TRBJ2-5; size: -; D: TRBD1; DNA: TGTGCCAGCAGCACGGACAGGTCGGAGACCCAGTACTTC; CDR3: CASSTDRSETQYF
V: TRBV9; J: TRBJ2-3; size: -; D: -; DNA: TGTGCCAGCAGCGTCAGGAGCACAGATACGCAGTATTTT; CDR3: CASSVRSTDTQYF
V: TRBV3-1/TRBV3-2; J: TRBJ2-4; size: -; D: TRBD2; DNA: TGTGCCAGCAGCCAAGACGGACTAGCGGGAGGCCTAGCCAAAAACATTCAGTACTTC; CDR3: CASSQDGLAGGLAKNIQYF
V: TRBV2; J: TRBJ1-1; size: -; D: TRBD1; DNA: TGTGCCAGCAGAGATACCGGGACAGGGACCACTGAAGCTTTCTTT; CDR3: CASRDTGTGTTEAFF
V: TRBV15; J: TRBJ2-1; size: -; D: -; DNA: TGTGCCACCAGCACACTAGGCGGTCCAAACAATGAGCAGTTCTTC; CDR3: CATSTLGGPNNEQFF
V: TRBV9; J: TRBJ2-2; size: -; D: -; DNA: TGTGCCAGCAGCGTAGTGGCAGGCAACACCGGGGAGCTGTTTTTT; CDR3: CASSVVAGNTGELFF
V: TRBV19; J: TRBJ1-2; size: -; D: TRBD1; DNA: TGTGCCAGTAGTATTAGGACAGGGAGGATTGGCTACACCTTC; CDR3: CASSIRTGRIGYTF
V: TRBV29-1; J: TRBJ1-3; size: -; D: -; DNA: TGCAGCGTCGCCAGGGGAACTGGAAACACCATATATTTT; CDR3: CSVARGTGNTIYF
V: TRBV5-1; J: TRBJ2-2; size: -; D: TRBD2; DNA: TGCGCCAGCAGCTTGCCTAGCGGAGATACCGGGGAGCTGTTTTTT; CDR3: CASSLPSGDTGELFF
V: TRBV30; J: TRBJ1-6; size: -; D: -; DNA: TGTGCCTGGAGTGTCAGTGATAATTCACCCCTCCACTTT; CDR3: CAWSVSDNSPLHF
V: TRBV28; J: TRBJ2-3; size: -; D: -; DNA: TGTGCCAGCAGTTTCAGACCGGTCGGACAGCGCACAGATACGCAGTATTTT; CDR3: CASSFRPVGQRTDTQYF
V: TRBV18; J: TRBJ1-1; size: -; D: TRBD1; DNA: TGTGCCAGCTCACTCCCTTGGACAGGGAACACTGAAGCTTTCTTT; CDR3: CASSLPWTGNTEAFF
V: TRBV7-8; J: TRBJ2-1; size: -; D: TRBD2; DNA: TGTGCCAGCAGAACTAGCGGGAGAAGTGAGCAGTTCTTC; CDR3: CASRTSGRSEQFF
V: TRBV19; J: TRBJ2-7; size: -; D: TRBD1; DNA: TGTGCCAGTAGTGCCTCCCTCACAGGGGGCTGGTCCTACGAGCAGTACTTC; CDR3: CASSASLTGGWSYEQYF
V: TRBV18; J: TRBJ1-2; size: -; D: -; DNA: TGTGCCAGCTCCCCCGTCGGAGATGGCTACACCTTC; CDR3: CASSPVGDGYTF
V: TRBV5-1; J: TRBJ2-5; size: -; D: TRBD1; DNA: TGCGCCAGCAGCTTGGGGGTCAGGGGGAAAGGGGAGACCCAGTACTTC; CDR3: CASSLGVRGKGETQYF
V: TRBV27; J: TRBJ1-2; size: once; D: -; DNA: TGTGCCAGCAGATCCACAGGGTGGGCTAACTATGGCTACACCTTC; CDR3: CASRSTGWANYGYTF
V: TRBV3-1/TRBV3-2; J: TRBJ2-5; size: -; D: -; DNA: TGTGCCACCTCCGGGACATCTGCGGAGACCCAGTACTTC; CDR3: CATSGTSAETQYF
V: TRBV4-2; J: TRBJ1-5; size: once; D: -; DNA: TGTGCCAGCAGCCAAGCGGACAGAAGAAATCAGCCCCAGCATTTT; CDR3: CASSQADRRNQPQHF
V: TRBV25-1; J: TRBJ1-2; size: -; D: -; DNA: TGTGCCAGCAGCCACCCGGTGCGTAAAGGCTACACCTTC; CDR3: CASSHPVRKGYTF
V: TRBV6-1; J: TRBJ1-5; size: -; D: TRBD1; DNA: TGTGCCAGCAGTGAGGATACAGGGGTCCCCAATCAGCCCCAGCATTTT; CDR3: CASSEDTGVPNQPQHF